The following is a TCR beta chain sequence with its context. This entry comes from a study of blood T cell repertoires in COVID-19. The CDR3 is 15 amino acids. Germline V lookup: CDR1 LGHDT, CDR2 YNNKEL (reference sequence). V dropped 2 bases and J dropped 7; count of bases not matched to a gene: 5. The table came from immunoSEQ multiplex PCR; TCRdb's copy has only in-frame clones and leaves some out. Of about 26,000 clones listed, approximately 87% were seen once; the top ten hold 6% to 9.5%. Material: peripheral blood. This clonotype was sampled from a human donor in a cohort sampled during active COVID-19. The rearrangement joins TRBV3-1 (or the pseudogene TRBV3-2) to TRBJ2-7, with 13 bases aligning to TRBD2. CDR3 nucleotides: TGTGCCAGCAGCCAACAACTAGCGGGGGGGCCTGAGCAGTACTTC. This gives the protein CASSQQLAGGPEQYF.